This entry concerns a single T cell receptor beta chain. As yet, its antigen is unknown. The PCR used 60 Vbeta and 13 Jbeta primers. The table came from immunoSEQ multiplex PCR; TCRdb's copy has only in-frame clones and leaves some out. This sample yields 150,000 or so clones, of which roughly 79% are seen a single time; almost 6.5% belongs to the top ten. This record comes from a study of cytomegalovirus exposure and HLA in healthy donors. Study outcomes and limitations: TCR beta sequences reportedly predicted most subjects' HLA-A and HLA-B alleles accurately. TCR beta V- and J-gene trimming was later associated with a missense DCLRE1C variant. Data from an earlier analysis indicated that most TCR beta V segments were productive either about 87% or about 30% of the time.

This CDR3 has 16 residues. The V segment lost 8 bases and the J segment 7 bases; nucleotides outside the gene matches: 15. Germline CDR1 MDHEN, CDR2 SYDVKM. The receptor was isolated from a man between 40 and 49 years old in good health and CMV-seropositive. The material sequenced was PBMCs. This sequence joins TRBV28 and TRBJ2-1, with 9 bases aligning to TRBD2. The CDR3 nucleotides read TGTGCCAGCTATTACGGTGCGGGAGGGCCCAGTAATGAGCAGTTCTTC. This codes for CASYYGAGGPSNEQFF.